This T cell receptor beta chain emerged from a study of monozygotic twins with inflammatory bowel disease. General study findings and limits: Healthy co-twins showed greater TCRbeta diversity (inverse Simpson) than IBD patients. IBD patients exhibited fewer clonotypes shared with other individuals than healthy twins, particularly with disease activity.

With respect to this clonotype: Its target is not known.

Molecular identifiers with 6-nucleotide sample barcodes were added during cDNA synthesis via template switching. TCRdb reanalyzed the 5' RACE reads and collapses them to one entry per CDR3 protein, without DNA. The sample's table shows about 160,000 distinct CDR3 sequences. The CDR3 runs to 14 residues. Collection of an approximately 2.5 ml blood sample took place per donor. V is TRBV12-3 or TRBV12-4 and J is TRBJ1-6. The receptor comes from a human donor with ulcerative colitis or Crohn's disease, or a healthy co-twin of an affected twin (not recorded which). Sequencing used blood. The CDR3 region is CASSLGGGDSPLHF.